The clone carrying this T cell receptor (beta chain) was seen just once. What it binds is not known. A second PCR, run for roughly 6 to 11 cycles, used a sample-barcoded 5' primer plus a J-beta primer mix. TCRdb independently ran MiXCR on the 5' RACE reads; one entry per CDR3 protein. The profile shows fewer than 700,000 distinct CDR3 sequences, 45% to 55% of them singletons. The CDR3 sequence is 18 residues long. V lost 9 bases to trimming and J lost 4 bases, with 30 bases between them. In germline, CDR1 is MDHEN, CDR2 SYDVKM. This sample is part of a study of blood T cells in healthy people across ages. On the study more broadly: About one barcoded TCR beta cDNA was captured per two T cells.

The study, taken as a whole, reports: Shifts in expanded clonotypes may have been confounded by donor CMV status, which was unknown. TCR beta diversity correlated strongly with naive T cell percentage. Long-lived donors exceeded aged donors in naive CD4+ cells and diversity.

Material for sequencing was blood. The V and J genes are TRBV28 and TRBJ1-1; D not certain. The receptor's source is an elderly man in good health. The CDR3 sequence: CASSKASSRFRRVTEAFF. The CDR3 DNA follows: TGTGCCAGTTCGAAAGCTAGCTCTCGATTCCGAAGGGTCACTGAAGCTTTCTTT.